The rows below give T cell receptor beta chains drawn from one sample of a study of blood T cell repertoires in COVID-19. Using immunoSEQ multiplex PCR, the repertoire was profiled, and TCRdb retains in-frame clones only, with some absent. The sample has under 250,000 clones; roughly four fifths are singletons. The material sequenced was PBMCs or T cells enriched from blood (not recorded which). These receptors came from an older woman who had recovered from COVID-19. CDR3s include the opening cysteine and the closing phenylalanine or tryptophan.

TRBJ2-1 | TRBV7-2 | CASRGLAGGDYNEQFF
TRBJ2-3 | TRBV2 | CASSIIAGGDMTDTQYF
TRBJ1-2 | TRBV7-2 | CASSLVRGLRDYGYTF
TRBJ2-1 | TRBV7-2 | CASSLVGTNEQFF
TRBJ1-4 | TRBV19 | CASAGWLNEKLFF
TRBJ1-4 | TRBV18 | CASSPRRGGQGAMANEKLFF
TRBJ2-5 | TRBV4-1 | CASSHPPGQGAETQYF
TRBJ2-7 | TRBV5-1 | CASSLQGYEQYF
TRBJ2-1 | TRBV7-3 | CASSVTLAGGYNEQFF
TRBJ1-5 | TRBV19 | CASSPTGGPNQPQHF
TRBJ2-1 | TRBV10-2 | CASSDQWNEQFF
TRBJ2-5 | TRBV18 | CASSPPRGQRLRQETQYF
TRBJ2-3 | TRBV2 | CASREDRDTDTQYF
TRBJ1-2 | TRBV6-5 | CASSYYAVQGNYGYTF
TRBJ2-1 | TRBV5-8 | CASSSYLSSSYNEQFF
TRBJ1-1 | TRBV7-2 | CASLDPGALNTEAFF
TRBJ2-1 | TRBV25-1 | CASRTSGRAAEQFF
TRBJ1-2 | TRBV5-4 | CASSLGGNGYTF
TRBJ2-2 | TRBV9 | CASSPQTSGGFRGELFF
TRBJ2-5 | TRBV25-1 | CASSEFRGLQETQYF
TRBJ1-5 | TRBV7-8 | CASSAESRQVGQPQHF
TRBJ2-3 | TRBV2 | CASPRGQGQGTDTQYF
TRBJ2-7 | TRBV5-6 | CASSLQGISYEQYF
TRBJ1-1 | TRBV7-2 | CASSSNPGQGAGTEAFF
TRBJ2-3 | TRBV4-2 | CASSQDLNSRQGTTDTQYF
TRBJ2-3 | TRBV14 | CASSQGSYSQYF
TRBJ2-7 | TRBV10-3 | CAISGTSGRSSGNEQYF
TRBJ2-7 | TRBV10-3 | CAISEMDKESYEQYF
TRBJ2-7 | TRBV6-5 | CASSQLPGATYEQYF
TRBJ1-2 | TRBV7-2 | CASSLQGLDYGYTF
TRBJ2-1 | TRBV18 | CASSPLADEQFF
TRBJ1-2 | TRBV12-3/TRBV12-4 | CAEGQSLGGYTF
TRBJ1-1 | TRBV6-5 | CASSYRGRGTEAFF
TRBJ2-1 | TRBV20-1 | CSATYREQFF
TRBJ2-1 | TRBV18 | CASSPLVVGSNEQFF
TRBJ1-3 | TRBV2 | CATTQGGDTIYF